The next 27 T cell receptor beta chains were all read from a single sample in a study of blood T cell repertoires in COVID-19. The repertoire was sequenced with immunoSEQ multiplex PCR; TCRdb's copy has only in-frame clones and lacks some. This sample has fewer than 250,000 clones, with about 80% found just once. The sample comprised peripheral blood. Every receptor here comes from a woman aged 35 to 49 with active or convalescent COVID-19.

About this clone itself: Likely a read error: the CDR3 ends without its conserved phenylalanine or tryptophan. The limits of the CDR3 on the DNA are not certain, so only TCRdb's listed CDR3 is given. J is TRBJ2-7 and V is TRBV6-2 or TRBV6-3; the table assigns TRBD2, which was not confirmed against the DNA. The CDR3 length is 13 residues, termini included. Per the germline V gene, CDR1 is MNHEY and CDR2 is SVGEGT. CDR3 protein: CASSSVRLAAPHL.

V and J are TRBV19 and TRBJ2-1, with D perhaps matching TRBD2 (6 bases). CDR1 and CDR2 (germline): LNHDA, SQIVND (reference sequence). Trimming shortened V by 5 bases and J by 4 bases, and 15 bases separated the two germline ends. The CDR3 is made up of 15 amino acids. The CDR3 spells CASSPGRRDYNEQFF. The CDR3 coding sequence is TGTGCCAGTAGTCCCGGGCGGAGGGATTACAATGAGCAGTTCTTC.

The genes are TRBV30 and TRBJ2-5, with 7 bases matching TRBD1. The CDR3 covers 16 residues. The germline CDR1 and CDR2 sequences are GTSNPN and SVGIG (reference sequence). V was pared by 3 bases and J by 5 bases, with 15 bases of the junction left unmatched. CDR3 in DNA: TGTGCCTGGAGAGGAGGCAGGGGGTCAGGTAGGGAGACCCAGTACTTC. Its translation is CAWRGGRGSGRETQYF.

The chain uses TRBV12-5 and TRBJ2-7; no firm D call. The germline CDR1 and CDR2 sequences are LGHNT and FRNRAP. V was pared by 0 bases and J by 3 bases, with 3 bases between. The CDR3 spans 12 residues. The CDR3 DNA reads TGTGCTAGTGGTTTGGTCTTCTACGAGCAGTACTTC. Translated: CASGLVFYEQYF. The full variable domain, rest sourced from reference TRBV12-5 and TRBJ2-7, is DARVTQTPRHKVTEMGQEVTMRCQPILGHNTVFWYRQTMMQGLELLAYFRNRAPLDDSGMPKDRFSAEMPDATLATLKIQPSEPRDSAVYFCASGLVFYEQYFGPGTRLTVT.

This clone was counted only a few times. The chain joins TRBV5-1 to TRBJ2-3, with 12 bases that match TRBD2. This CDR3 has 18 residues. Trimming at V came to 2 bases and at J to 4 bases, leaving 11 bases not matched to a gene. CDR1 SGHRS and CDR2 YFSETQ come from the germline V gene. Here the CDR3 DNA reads TGCGCCAGCAGCTTATCTAGCGGGGGGGCCAATTTTGCAGATACGCAGTATTTT. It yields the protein CASSLSSGGANFADTQYF.

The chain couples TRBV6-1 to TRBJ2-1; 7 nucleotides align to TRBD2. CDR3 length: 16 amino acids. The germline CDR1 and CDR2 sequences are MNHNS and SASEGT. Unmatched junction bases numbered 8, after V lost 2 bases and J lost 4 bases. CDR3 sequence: CASSELGSGRYNEQFF. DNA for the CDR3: TGTGCCAGCAGTGAACTTGGTAGCGGGCGTTACAATGAGCAGTTCTTC.

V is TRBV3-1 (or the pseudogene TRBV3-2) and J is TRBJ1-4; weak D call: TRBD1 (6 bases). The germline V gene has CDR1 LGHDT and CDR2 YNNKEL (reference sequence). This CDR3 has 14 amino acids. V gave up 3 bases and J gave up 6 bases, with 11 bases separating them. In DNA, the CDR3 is TGTGCCAGCAGCCAGGGCGGGGGCTATGAAAAACTGTTTTTT. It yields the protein CASSQGGGYEKLFF.

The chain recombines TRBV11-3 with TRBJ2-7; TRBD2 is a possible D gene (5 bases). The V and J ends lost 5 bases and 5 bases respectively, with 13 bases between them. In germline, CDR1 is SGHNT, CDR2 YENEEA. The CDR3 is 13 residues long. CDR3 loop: CASSMPRTDEQYF. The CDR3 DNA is TGTGCCAGCAGCATGCCGCGGACTGACGAGCAGTACTTC.

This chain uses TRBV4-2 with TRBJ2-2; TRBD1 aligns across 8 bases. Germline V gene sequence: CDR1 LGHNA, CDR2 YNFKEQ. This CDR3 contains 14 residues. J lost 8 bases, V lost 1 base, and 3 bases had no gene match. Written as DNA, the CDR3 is TGTGCCAGCAGCCAAGCCTGGGACAGGGGGGAGCTGTTTTTT. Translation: CASSQAWDRGELFF.

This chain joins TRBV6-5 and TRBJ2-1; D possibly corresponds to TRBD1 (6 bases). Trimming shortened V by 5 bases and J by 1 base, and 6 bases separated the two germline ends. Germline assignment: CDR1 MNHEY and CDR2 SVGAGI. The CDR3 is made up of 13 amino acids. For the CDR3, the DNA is TGTGCCAGCAGTCAGGGGTCCTACAATGAGCAGTTCTTC. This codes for CASSQGSYNEQFF.

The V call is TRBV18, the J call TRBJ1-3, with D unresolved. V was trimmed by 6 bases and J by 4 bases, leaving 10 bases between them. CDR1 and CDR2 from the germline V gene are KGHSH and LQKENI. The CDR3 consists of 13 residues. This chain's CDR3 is CASSPSGGNTIYF. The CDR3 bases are TGTGCCAGCTCTCCCAGCGGGGGAAACACCATATATTTT.

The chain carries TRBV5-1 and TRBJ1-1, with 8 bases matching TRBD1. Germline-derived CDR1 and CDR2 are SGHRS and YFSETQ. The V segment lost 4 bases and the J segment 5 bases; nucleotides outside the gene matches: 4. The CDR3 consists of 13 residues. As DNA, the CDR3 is TGCGCCAGCAGCAAGGACAGGGTGACTGAAGCTTTCTTT. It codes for CASSKDRVTEAFF. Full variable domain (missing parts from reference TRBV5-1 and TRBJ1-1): KAGVTQTPRYLIKTRGQQVTLSCSPISGHRSVSWYQQTPGQGLQFLFEYFSETQRNKGNFPGRFSGRQFSNSRSEMNVSTLELGDSALYLCASSKDRVTEAFFGQGTRLTVV.

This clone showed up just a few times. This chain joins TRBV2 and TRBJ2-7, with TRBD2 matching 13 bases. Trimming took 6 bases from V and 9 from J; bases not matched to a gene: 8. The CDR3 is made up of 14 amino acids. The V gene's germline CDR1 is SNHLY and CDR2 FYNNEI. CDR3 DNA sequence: TGTGCCAGCAGAAACGGACTAGCGGGAGCTGTGCAGTACTTC. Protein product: CASRNGLAGAVQYF.

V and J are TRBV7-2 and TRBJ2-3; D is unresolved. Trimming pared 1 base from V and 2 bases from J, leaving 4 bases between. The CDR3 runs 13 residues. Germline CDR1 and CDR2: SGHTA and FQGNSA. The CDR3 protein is CASSLELTDTQYF. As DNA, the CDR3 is TGTGCCAGCAGCTTAGAACTCACAGATACGCAGTATTTT.

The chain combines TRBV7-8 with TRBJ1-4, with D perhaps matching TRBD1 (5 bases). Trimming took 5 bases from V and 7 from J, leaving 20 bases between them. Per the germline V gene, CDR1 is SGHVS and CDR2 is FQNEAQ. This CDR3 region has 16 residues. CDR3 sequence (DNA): TGTGCCAGCAGCGGCGGGACCTCCGCTCTCCTTGAAAAACTGTTTTTT. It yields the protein CASSGGTSALLEKLFF.

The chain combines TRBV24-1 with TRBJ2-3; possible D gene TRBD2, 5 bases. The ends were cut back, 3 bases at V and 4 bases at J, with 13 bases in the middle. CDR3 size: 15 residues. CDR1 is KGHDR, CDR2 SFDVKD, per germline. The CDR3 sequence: CATSDTRVGSDTQYF. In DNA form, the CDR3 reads TGTGCCACCAGTGATACGCGGGTAGGATCAGATACGCAGTATTTT.

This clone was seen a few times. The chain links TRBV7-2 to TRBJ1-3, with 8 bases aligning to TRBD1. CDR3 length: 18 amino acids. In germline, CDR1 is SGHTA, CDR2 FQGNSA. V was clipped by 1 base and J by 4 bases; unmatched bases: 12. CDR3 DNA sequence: TGTGCCAGCAGCTTAGGGGGTTACAGGGGGTCCAGGGGAAACACCATATATTTT. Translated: CASSLGGYRGSRGNTIYF.

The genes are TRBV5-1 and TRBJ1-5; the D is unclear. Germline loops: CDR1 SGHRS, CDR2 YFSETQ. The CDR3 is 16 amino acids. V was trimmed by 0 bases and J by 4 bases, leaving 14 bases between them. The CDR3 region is CASSLAARGGNQPQHF. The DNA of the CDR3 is TGCGCCAGCAGCTTGGCCGCTCGGGGAGGGAATCAGCCCCAGCATTTT.

CDR3 region: CASSQGLRETQYF. The DNA for the CDR3 is TGTGCCAGCAGCCAGGGGTTGCGGGAGACCCAGTACTTC. The V gene is TRBV27, the J gene TRBJ2-5; a weak D match, TRBD1 (6 bases). The CDR3 spans 13 residues. Germline CDR1 MNHEY, CDR2 SMNVEV (reference sequence). Trimming left V 6 bases short and J 5 bases short, with 13 bases between.

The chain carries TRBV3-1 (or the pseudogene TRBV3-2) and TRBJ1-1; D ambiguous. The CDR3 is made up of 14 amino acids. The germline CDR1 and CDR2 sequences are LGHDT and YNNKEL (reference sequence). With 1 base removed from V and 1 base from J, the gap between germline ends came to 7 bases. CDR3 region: CASSQAGRNTEAFF. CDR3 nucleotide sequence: TGTGCCAGCAGCCAAGCCGGGAGGAACACTGAAGCTTTCTTT.

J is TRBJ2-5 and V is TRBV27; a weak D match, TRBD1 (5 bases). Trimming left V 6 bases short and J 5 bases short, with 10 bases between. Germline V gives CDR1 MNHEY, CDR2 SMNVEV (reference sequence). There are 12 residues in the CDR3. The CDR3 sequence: CASRDRAETQYF. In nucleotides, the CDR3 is TGTGCCAGCAGAGACAGAGCGGAGACCCAGTACTTC.

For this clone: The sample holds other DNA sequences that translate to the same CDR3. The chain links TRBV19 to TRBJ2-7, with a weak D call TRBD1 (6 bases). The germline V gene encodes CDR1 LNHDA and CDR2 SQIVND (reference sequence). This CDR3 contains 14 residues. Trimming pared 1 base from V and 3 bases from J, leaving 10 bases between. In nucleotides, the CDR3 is TGTGCCAGTAGTATAGGAACAGGGAGCTACGAGCAGTACTTC. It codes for CASSIGTGSYEQYF.

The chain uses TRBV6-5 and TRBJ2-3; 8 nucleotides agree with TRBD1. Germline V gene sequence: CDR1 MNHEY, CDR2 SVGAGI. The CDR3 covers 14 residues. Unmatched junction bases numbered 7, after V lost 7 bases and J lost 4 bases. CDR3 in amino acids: CASTKGQGADTQYF. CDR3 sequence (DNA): TGTGCCAGCACGAAAGGACAGGGCGCAGATACGCAGTATTTT.

CDR3 in amino acids: CASGPGTGYGTEAFF. The CDR3 coding sequence is TGTGCCAGCGGACCGGGGACAGGGTATGGTACTGAAGCTTTCTTT. V and J are TRBV7-2 and TRBJ1-1; the match to TRBD1 covers 9 bases. This CDR3 spans 15 amino acids. The V segment lost 8 bases and the J segment 5 bases; nucleotides outside the gene matches: 12. Germline-derived CDR1 and CDR2 are SGHTA and FQGNSA. Full variable domain (outside the CDR3, taken from reference TRBV7-2 and TRBJ1-1): GAGVSQSPSNKVTEKGKDVELRCDPISGHTALYWYRQSLGQGLEFLIYFQGNSAPDKSGLPSDRFSAERTGGSVSTLTIQRTQQEDSAVYLCASGPGTGYGTEAFFGQGTRLTVV.

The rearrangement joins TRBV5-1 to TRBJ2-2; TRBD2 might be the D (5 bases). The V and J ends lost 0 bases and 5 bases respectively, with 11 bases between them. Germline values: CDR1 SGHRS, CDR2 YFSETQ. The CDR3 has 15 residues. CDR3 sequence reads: CASSLAGSGTGELFF. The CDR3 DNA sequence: TGCGCCAGCAGCTTGGCGGGGTCGGGGACCGGGGAGCTGTTTTTT.

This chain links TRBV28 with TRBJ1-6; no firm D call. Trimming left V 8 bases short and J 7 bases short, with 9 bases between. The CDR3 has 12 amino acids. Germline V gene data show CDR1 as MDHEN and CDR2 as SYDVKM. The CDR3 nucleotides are TGTGCCAGCCGGACGGGAAATTCACCCCTCCACTTT. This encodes CASRTGNSPLHF.

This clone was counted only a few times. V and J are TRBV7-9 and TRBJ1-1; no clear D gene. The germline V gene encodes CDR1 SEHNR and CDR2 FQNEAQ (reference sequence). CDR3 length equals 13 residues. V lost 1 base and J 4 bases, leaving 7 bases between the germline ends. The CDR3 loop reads CASSLEQTTEAFF. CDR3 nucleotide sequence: TGTGCCAGCAGCTTAGAACAGACCACTGAAGCTTTCTTT.